This entry lists 31 T cell receptor beta chains sequenced from one sample in a study of vaccination effects on CD4 cells after COVID-19. Which antigens these TCRs recognize remains unknown. Using viral peptide pools, the ViraFEST assay grew out antigen-specific CD4+ T cells prior to sequencing. Subsequent to roughly 10 days of culture, CD4+ T cells were isolated. Vaccine administered to participants consisted of two doses of either BNT162b2 or mRNA-1273. The method was immunoSEQ multiplex PCR; TCRdb's version includes in-frame clones alone and lacks a portion of them. Here the sample spans 84,000 or so clones, around four fifths being singletons. The sequences come from CD4+ T cells from PBMCs cultured with HCoV-OC43 spike peptides, collected after COVID-19 vaccination. Noted subset: HCoV-OC43 spike overlapping peptide pool stimulation. These receptors were obtained from a human donor who received a COVID-19 vaccine.

This clone came up a few times. The gene calls are TRBV5-1 and TRBJ2-5; maybe TRBD1 (6 bases). Germline assignment: CDR1 SGHRS and CDR2 YFSETQ. V lost 1 base, J lost 4 bases, and 11 bases lay in between. The CDR3 extends over 14 amino acids. CDR3 bases: TGCGCCAGCAGCTTGAGCAGGGGCGGAGAGACCCAGTACTTC. Protein: CASSLSRGGETQYF.

This clone was detected a few times. The genes are TRBV11-2 and TRBJ2-7; 11 nucleotides agree with TRBD1. V was pared by 0 bases and J by 4 bases, with 5 bases of the junction left unmatched. The CDR3 is 16 amino acids. Germline assignment: CDR1 SGHAT and CDR2 FQNNGV. The CDR3, as DNA: TGTGCCAGCAGCTTAGATGGGACAGGGGGAACATACGAGCAGTACGTC. Its translation: CASSLDGTGGTYEQYV.

CDR3 region: CASSLQTGNNEQFF. The CDR3 DNA reads TGCGCCAGCAGCTTACAGACAGGGAACAATGAGCAGTTCTTC. The V gene is TRBV5-1, the J gene TRBJ2-1; 7 bases match TRBD1. CDR1 and CDR2 (germline): SGHRS, YFSETQ. The CDR3 extends over 14 amino acids. V was clipped by 2 bases and J by 5 bases; unmatched bases: 4.

This clone was seen only once. V is TRBV12-5 and J is TRBJ2-2; weak D call: TRBD2 (6 bases). Germline CDR1 reads LGHNT; CDR2 reads FRNRAP. This CDR3 has 13 amino acids. The CDR3 loop reads CAPMGGGTGELFF. In DNA, the CDR3 is TGTGCGCCAATGGGGGGAGGCACCGGGGAGCTGTTTTTT.

This clone was detected a few times. This sequence joins TRBV20-1 and TRBJ2-5; no clear D gene. Trimming removed 3 bases from V and 2 bases from J, with 13 bases in between. Germline V gives CDR1 DFQATT, CDR2 SNEGSKA (reference sequence). The CDR3 consists of 14 residues. This CDR3 is CSASPSTQQETQYF. The CDR3 coding sequence is TGCAGTGCTAGTCCGAGTACCCAACAAGAGACCCAGTACTTC.

This chain links TRBV30 with TRBJ2-2; D gene unclear. Germline V lookup: CDR1 GTSNPN, CDR2 SVGIG (reference sequence). V was shortened by 2 bases and J by 0 bases, with 7 bases between the two germline ends. This CDR3 contains 14 residues. The CDR3 protein is CAWSQGTNTGELFF. The CDR3 region has the DNA TGTGCCTGGAGTCAAGGGACGAACACCGGGGAGCTGTTTTTT.

The chain employs TRBV25-1 and TRBJ1-4; 8 nucleotides agree with TRBD1. Trimming removed 5 bases from V and 7 bases from J; junction bases left unmatched: 9. Germline loops: CDR1 MGHDK, CDR2 SYGVNS. This CDR3 comprises 15 residues. CDR3 bases: TGTGCCAGCAGTACAGGACAGGGTTGGTTTGAAAAACTGTTTTTT. Its translation: CASSTGQGWFEKLFF.

This chain joins TRBV24-1 and TRBJ2-3, with D uncertain. The V gene lost 2 bases and the J gene lost 7 bases, with 15 bases spanning the gap. CDR3 length: 15 amino acids. Germline lookup yields CDR1 KGHDR and CDR2 SFDVKD. The DNA for the CDR3 is TGTGCCACCAGTGATTGGCGGCAGGCACCAAATACGCAGTATTTT. This translates into CATSDWRQAPNTQYF.

The CDR3 coding sequence is TGTGCCAGCTCACCTCCGCCAACAGGGGTAGAGACCCAGTACTTC. Translated: CASSPPPTGVETQYF. The V and J genes are TRBV18 and TRBJ2-5; TRBD1 agrees at 7 bases. Germline trimming cut 3 bases from V and 4 bases from J; bases unmatched to any gene: 8. From germline, CDR1 is KGHSH and CDR2 LQKENI. The CDR3 consists of 15 residues.

The J gene is TRBJ1-3, the V gene TRBV10-3; D call uncertain. The germline gives CDR1 ENHRY, CDR2 SYGVKD. V gave up 3 bases and J gave up 0 bases, with 9 bases separating them. The length of the CDR3 is 15 residues. The CDR3 DNA reads as TGTGCCATCAGTGAAGGTTCGTTCTCTGGAAACACCATATATTTT. Translation gives CAISEGSFSGNTIYF.

This clone showed up just once. This chain joins TRBV10-1 and TRBJ1-3; D is possibly TRBD1 (5 bases). Germline CDR1 reads WNHNN; CDR2 reads SYGVQD (reference sequence). The CDR3 has 15 amino acids. V was shortened by 7 bases and J by 0 bases, with 13 bases between the two germline ends. The CDR3 nucleotides read TGCGCCAGCACTCTGGACACCAACTCTGGAAACACCATATATTTT. Amino acid sequence: CASTLDTNSGNTIYF.

The chain is built from TRBV10-2 and TRBJ2-7; tentative D call: TRBD1 (6 bases). V was cut by 5 bases and J by 0 bases, with 11 bases left in between. This CDR3 is built from 14 residues. Germline-derived CDR1 and CDR2 are WSHSY and SAAADI. The CDR3 here is CASSTTGSSYEQYV. The DNA of the CDR3 is TGCGCCAGCAGTACTACAGGGAGCTCCTACGAGCAGTACGTC.

The chain uses TRBV7-3 and TRBJ2-3; 7 nucleotides line up with TRBD2. CDR3 length: 16 residues. Germline loops: CDR1 SGHTA, CDR2 FQGTGA. Unmatched junction bases numbered 4, after V lost 1 base and J lost 0 bases. CDR3 amino acids: CASSLRAGVSTDTQYF. The CDR3, as DNA: TGTGCCAGCAGCTTAAGGGCGGGGGTGAGCACAGATACGCAGTATTTT. The variable domain in full, with the rest retrieved from reference TRBV7-3 and TRBJ2-3, is GAGVSQTPSNKVTEKGKYVELRCDPISGHTALYWYRQSLGQGPEFLIYFQGTGAADDSGLPNDRFFAVRPEGSVSTLKIQRTERGDSAVYLCASSLRAGVSTDTQYFGPGTRLTVL.

V gene TRBV9 combines with J gene TRBJ2-5; the D gene could be TRBD1 or TRBD2 (7 bases each). Germline V gene data show CDR1 as SGDLS and CDR2 as YYNGEE. V shed 4 bases and J shed 10 bases, with 26 bases lying between them. The CDR3 runs to 16 residues. CDR3 DNA sequence: TGTGCCAGCAGCAACCGAGGTGGGATTACAGGGGAGGGCCAGTACTTC. It specifies CASSNRGGITGEGQYF.

This chain joins TRBV6-5 and TRBJ1-1; D gene ambiguous. Trimming removed 4 bases at V and 6 bases at J, with 12 bases between. The CDR3 totals 13 residues. The germline CDR1 and CDR2 sequences are MNHEY and SVGAGI. The CDR3 nucleotides read TGTGCCAGCAGTTTTTACAGCATTTCTGAAGCTTTCTTT. Translation gives CASSFYSISEAFF.

The V call is TRBV5-4, the J call TRBJ2-3; tentatively, D is TRBD1 (6 bases). Germline V gene data show CDR1 as SGHNT and CDR2 as YYREEE (reference sequence). V was pared by 4 bases and J by 4 bases, with 10 bases between. The length of the CDR3 is 13 residues. CDR3 amino acids: CASSTQGSDTQYF. CDR3 sequence (DNA): TGTGCCAGCAGCACTCAGGGGTCAGATACGCAGTATTTT.

The chain uses TRBV10-2 and TRBJ2-1; D gene unclear. V lost 5 bases to trimming and J lost 7 bases, with 15 bases between them. The CDR3 has 14 residues. Per germline, CDR1 WSHSY and CDR2 SAAADI. DNA for the CDR3: TGCGCCAGCAGTCGAGGTCTCCCTAAGAATGAGCAGTTCTTC. Its translation: CASSRGLPKNEQFF.

This chain uses TRBV5-1 with TRBJ2-3; D is possibly TRBD2 (5 bases). The germline gives CDR1 SGHRS, CDR2 YFSETQ. The CDR3 runs 15 residues. V gave up 5 bases and J gave up 2 bases, with 15 bases separating them. CDR3 nucleotides: TGCGCCAGCAGGTCCGGGGAACTTGACACAGATACGCAGTATTTT. This encodes CASRSGELDTDTQYF.

V usage is TRBV6-1 and J usage is TRBJ1-6; 9 nucleotides agree with TRBD1. The length of the CDR3 is 19 residues. The trim removed 3 bases at V and 0 bases at J, leaving 9 bases unmatched. The V gene's germline CDR1 is MNHNS and CDR2 SASEGT. The CDR3 DNA reads TGTGCCAGCAGTGACCCCGGGGGGACAGGGAGCTCCTATAATTCACCCCTCCACTTT. As protein: CASSDPGGTGSSYNSPLHF.

The chain carries TRBV30 and TRBJ1-5, with 7 positions matching TRBD1. CDR1 is GTSNPN and CDR2 is SVGIG in the germline V gene (reference sequence). Germline trimming cut 5 bases from V and 2 bases from J; bases unmatched to any gene: 6. CDR3 length: 14 amino acids. The CDR3 DNA sequence: TGTGCCTGGTCGCGGGACAGCCGCAATCAGCCCCAGCATTTT. Amino acid sequence: CAWSRDSRNQPQHF.

The chain is built from TRBV15 and TRBJ2-5, with D perhaps TRBD1 (5 bases). This CDR3 contains 15 residues. The ends were cut back, 0 bases at V and 2 bases at J, with 10 bases in the middle. CDR1 and CDR2 from the germline V gene are LNHNV and YYDKDF (reference sequence). Here the CDR3 reads CATSRDQGAQETQYF. For the CDR3, the DNA is TGTGCCACCAGCAGAGATCAAGGGGCTCAAGAGACCCAGTACTTC.

The J gene is TRBJ1-1, the V gene TRBV7-2, with 10 bases matching TRBD1. The CDR3 totals 13 residues. Germline assignment: CDR1 SGHTA and CDR2 FQGNSA. The V and J ends lost 3 bases and 11 bases, in that order; junction bases with no gene match: 6. CDR3 sequence reads: CASSLGTGVGAFF. The CDR3 nucleotides are TGTGCCAGCAGCTTGGGGACAGGGGTCGGGGCTTTCTTT.

V usage is TRBV10-3 and J usage is TRBJ2-3; D may be TRBD2 (7 bases). The CDR3 extends over 16 amino acids. Germline assignment: CDR1 ENHRY and CDR2 SYGVKD. The germline V and J ends were trimmed by 2 bases and 0 bases, with 12 bases remaining between them. The CDR3 here is CAISEGGGGSTDTQYF. CDR3 DNA sequence: TGTGCCATCAGTGAGGGCGGCGGGGGCAGCACAGATACGCAGTATTTT.

J is TRBJ1-3 and V is TRBV9; D unresolved. This CDR3 spans 17 amino acids. V lost 2 bases to trimming and J lost 0 bases, with 15 bases between them. The germline V gene has CDR1 SGDLS and CDR2 YYNGEE. CDR3 amino acids: CASSVGLAQHSGNTIYF. Here the CDR3 DNA reads TGTGCCAGCAGCGTTGGCCTAGCACAGCACTCTGGAAACACCATATATTTT.

The J gene is TRBJ1-2, the V gene TRBV11-2; 8 bases agree with TRBD1. Germline lookup yields CDR1 SGHAT and CDR2 FQNNGV. V was pared by 5 bases and J by 5 bases, with 13 bases of the junction left unmatched. The CDR3 spans 16 residues. CDR3 nucleotides: TGTGCCAGCAGCCCACTACAAGACGGGACAGGTTATGGCTACACCTTC. Protein sequence: CASSPLQDGTGYGYTF. The full variable domain, its missing parts supplied by reference TRBV11-2 and TRBJ1-2, is EAGVAQSPRYKIIEKRQSVAFWCNPISGHATLYWYQQILGQGPKLLIQFQNNGVVDDSQLPKDRFSAERLKGVDSTLKIQPAKLEDSAVYLCASSPLQDGTGYGYTFGSGTRLTVV.

The chain combines TRBV5-1 with TRBJ2-3; D is unresolved. Germline V gives CDR1 SGHRS, CDR2 YFSETQ. This CDR3 comprises 12 residues. V lost 0 bases and J lost 4, with 3 bases in between. In DNA form, the CDR3 reads TGCGCCAGCAGCTTGGTCTCAGATACGCAGTATTTT. Translation: CASSLVSDTQYF. The full variable domain, with the rest looked up from reference TRBV5-1 and TRBJ2-3, is KAGVTQTPRYLIKTRGQQVTLSCSPISGHRSVSWYQQTPGQGLQFLFEYFSETQRNKGNFPGRFSGRQFSNSRSEMNVSTLELGDSALYLCASSLVSDTQYFGPGTRLTVL.

This chain connects TRBV5-1 to TRBJ2-7, with D perhaps given as TRBD1 or TRBD2 (5 bases each). Germline V CDR1 and CDR2: SGHRS, YFSETQ. The CDR3 loop spans 16 amino acids. The chain's CDR3 is CASSPSGTGYSDEQYV. The CDR3 DNA reads as TGCGCCAGCAGCCCGTCCGGGACGGGGTACTCCGACGAGCAGTACGTC.

This clone was observed once. The chain joins TRBV7-2 to TRBJ2-3, with D tentatively TRBD1 (5 bases). Per the germline V gene, CDR1 is SGHTA and CDR2 is FQGNSA. CDR3 size: 18 residues. V was trimmed by 3 bases and J by 2 bases, leaving 21 bases between them. The CDR3 sequence: CASSFRGPPLFVTDTQYF. CDR3 nucleotide sequence: TGTGCCAGCAGCTTTAGGGGCCCGCCTTTATTCGTCACAGATACGCAGTATTTT.

The chain has TRBV19 and TRBJ2-5; 9 bases align to TRBD1. Germline V gene lookup returns CDR1 LNHDA and CDR2 SQIVND (reference sequence). The CDR3 covers 15 residues. The V and J ends lost 9 bases and 2 bases, in that order; junction bases with no gene match: 10. In DNA form, the CDR3 reads TGTGCCAGCTCGCCCAGACAGGGGGGTCAAGAGACCCAGTACTTC. This encodes CASSPRQGGQETQYF. The full variable domain, its missing parts supplied by reference TRBV19 and TRBJ2-5, is DGGITQSPKYLFRKEGQNVTLSCEQNLNHDAMYWYRQDPGQGLRLIYYSQIVNDFQKGDIAEGYSVSREKKESFPLTVTSAQKNPTAFYLCASSPRQGGQETQYFGPGTRLLVL.

This sequence joins TRBV2 and TRBJ2-5; 7 nucleotides match TRBD2. V was pared by 2 bases and J by 3 bases, with 6 bases of the junction left unmatched. This CDR3 is built from 15 residues. CDR1 and CDR2 (germline): SNHLY, FYNNEI. The CDR3 reads CASSEWSGGKETQYF. The CDR3 nucleotides are TGTGCCAGCAGTGAATGGTCCGGGGGGAAAGAGACCCAGTACTTC.

The chain uses TRBV29-1 and TRBJ2-2; 9 bases map to TRBD1. Germline V lookup: CDR1 SQVTM, CDR2 ANQGSEA. The CDR3 sequence is 14 residues long. The junction had 6 bases not matched to a gene; V was cut back by 5 bases and J by 5 bases. The CDR3 loop reads CSVRQGVRTGELFF. CDR3 coding DNA: TGCAGCGTTCGACAGGGGGTGAGGACCGGGGAGCTGTTTTTT.